This TCR beta chain derives from a study of blood T cell repertoires in COVID-19. Turning to the study itself: COVID-19 samples from acute and convalescent phases originated in the United States, Italy and Spain.

This CDR3 is 15 amino acids long. The germline V gene has CDR1 MNHEY and CDR2 SVGAGI. V was clipped by 2 bases and J by 5 bases; unmatched bases: 6. Per the original data handling: Nucleated cell number was recorded as an estimate derived from reference gene primer amplification. Profiling relied on immunoSEQ multiplex PCR, and the TCRdb table lists in-frame clones only, not all of them. Clonal size and the V and J genes are those of that table, whereas D and trimming came from the DNA. The profile covers 250,000 to 350,000 clones, with about nine tenths appearing a single time and 8.9% taken by the ten largest. The study assigned cohorts using participant-reported clinical history.

Sequencing was done on a sample of PBMCs or T cells enriched from blood (not recorded which). This receptor was taken from a young woman who had recovered from COVID-19. The chain uses TRBV6-5 and TRBJ1-1, with 9 bases that match TRBD1. The CDR3 spells CASSYTGGAGTEAFF. CDR3 DNA: TGTGCCAGCAGTTACACAGGGGGCGCGGGAACTGAAGCTTTCTTT.